This TCR beta chain was recovered during a study of cytomegalovirus exposure and HLA in healthy donors. Study-level findings and limits: Later work showed greater clonal expansion in HLA-associated TCR beta chains than in equally common others. Later genetic work tied a missense DCLRE1C variant to beta-chain V and J trimming. Among donors in an Asian-associated ancestry cluster, a later analysis reportedly found fewer N-insertions than the approximately 700-donor mean. The study put around 180 TCR beta chains on its list as cytomegalovirus-associated.

Use of 60 Vbeta and 13 Jbeta primers characterized the PCR. Data came from immunoSEQ multiplex PCR; TCRdb stores just in-frame clones and leaves some out. Of 250,000 to 350,000 clones in the sample, about 90% were seen once. As concerns this clone: Its antigen is unidentified.

The receptor was derived from a woman between 18 and 29 years old in good health and CMV-seronegative. The sequencing sample was made of PBMCs.

The CDR3 DNA sequence: TGCGCCAGCAGCATAGACAAGAACACTGAAGCTTTCTTT. The encoded protein is CASSIDKNTEAFF. The genes are TRBV5-1 and TRBJ1-1; no reliable D call. The V and J ends lost 4 bases and 1 base respectively, with 8 bases between them. CDR1 SGHRS and CDR2 YFSETQ come from the germline V gene. This CDR3 has 13 residues.